The 26 T cell receptor beta chains below come from one sample, sequenced in a study of blood T cell repertoires in COVID-19. Profiling relied on immunoSEQ multiplex PCR, and the TCRdb table lists in-frame clones only, not all of them. The table includes under 300,000 clones, approximately 86% detected once. Sequencing was performed on PBMCs or T cells enriched from blood (not recorded which). The receptors shown here come from a woman in her 30s with acute COVID-19.

The chain has TRBV7-6 and TRBJ2-5; 9 positions agree with TRBD2. V lost 4 bases, J lost 4 bases, and 7 bases stayed unmatched. CDR1 SGHVS and CDR2 FNYEAQ come from the germline V gene. CDR3 size: 15 residues. CDR3 coding DNA: TGTGCCAGCAGCTGGCAAGCGGGGGGATCAGAGACCCAGTACTTC. This sequence encodes CASSWQAGGSETQYF.

The rearrangement joins TRBV5-1 to TRBJ2-1; 7 bases are a match to TRBD1. Germline CDR1 reads SGHRS; CDR2 reads YFSETQ. The CDR3 is 15 amino acids. Trimming cost V 4 bases and J 1 base; bases outside gene matches: 5. The DNA for the CDR3 is TGCGCCAGCAGCCACGACAGGGATTCCTACAATGAGCAGTTCTTC. Amino acid sequence: CASSHDRDSYNEQFF.

This clone was recorded only once. The chain uses TRBV7-6 and TRBJ2-1, with TRBD2 identical over 9 bases. Germline V gives CDR1 SGHVS, CDR2 FNYEAQ. Trimming removed 2 bases from V and 10 bases from J; junction bases left unmatched: 3. This CDR3 region has 13 residues. CDR3 in DNA: TGTGCCAGCAGCTTACTCCTAGCGGGAGAGCAGTTCTTC. It yields the protein CASSLLLAGEQFF.

This chain joins TRBV7-9 and TRBJ2-2; TRBD1 matches 7 bases. The CDR3 is 14 amino acids. After removal of 8 bases from V and 7 bases from J, the junction contained 10 bases not matched to a gene. Germline V gene lookup returns CDR1 SEHNR and CDR2 FQNEAQ (reference sequence). DNA of the CDR3: TGTGCCAGCGGAACCGGGACAGCGATCGGGGAGCTGTTTTTT. Amino acids: CASGTGTAIGELFF.

The chain links TRBV5-5 to TRBJ2-5, with 10 bases fitting TRBD2. Unmatched junction bases numbered 2, after V lost 1 base and J lost 5 bases. The CDR3 is made up of 14 amino acids. Germline CDR1 is SGHKS and CDR2 is YYEKEE (reference sequence). In nucleotides, the CDR3 is TGTGCCAGCAGCTTGCCTAGCGGGAGCGAGACCCAGTACTTC. Its protein is CASSLPSGSETQYF.

The chain has TRBV14 and TRBJ2-1; 14 nucleotides line up with TRBD2. Germline CDR1 reads SGHDN; CDR2 reads FVKESK. V trimming: 3 bases; J trimming: 5 bases; junction bases outside the gene matches: 3. The CDR3 length is 16 residues. CDR3 nucleotides: TGTGCCAGCAGCCACCCGGGACTAGCGGGGGACAATGAGCAGTTCTTC. Translated: CASSHPGLAGDNEQFF.

This chain links TRBV2 with TRBJ2-7; D perhaps matches TRBD2 (6 bases). This CDR3 spans 15 amino acids. Germline V CDR1 and CDR2: SNHLY, FYNNEI. Trimming cost V 3 bases and J 0 bases, with 12 bases left between them. This CDR3 is CASSDQTRGSYEQYF. The DNA of the CDR3 is TGTGCCAGCAGTGATCAGACTAGGGGCTCCTACGAGCAGTACTTC. The complete variable domain, with remaining parts taken from reference TRBV2 and TRBJ2-7, reads EPEVTQTPSHQVTQMGQEVILRCVPISNHLYFYWYRQILGQKVEFLVSFYNNEISEKSEIFDDQFSVERPDGSNFTLKIRSTKLEDSAMYFCASSDQTRGSYEQYFGPGTRLTVT.

This clone appeared a few times. V gene TRBV7-9 combines with J gene TRBJ2-7, with 9 nucleotides matching TRBD1. The CDR3 contains 15 residues. The V gene end was trimmed by 0 bases and the J gene end by 5 bases; junction bases not matched to a gene: 5. CDR1 is SEHNR and CDR2 is FQNEAQ in the germline V gene (reference sequence). CDR3 nucleotides: TGTGCCAGCAGCTTAGCACAGGGGGCCGTTAACGAGCAGTACTTC. The encoded protein is CASSLAQGAVNEQYF.

This chain uses TRBV5-4 with TRBJ2-3, with TRBD2 identical over 8 bases. The V segment lost 6 bases and the J segment 2 bases; nucleotides outside the gene matches: 5. CDR1 and CDR2 from the germline V gene are SGHNT and YYREEE (reference sequence). The CDR3 is 14 residues long. This chain's CDR3 is CASKGGRPTDTQYF. CDR3 bases: TGTGCCAGCAAGGGCGGGAGGCCCACAGATACGCAGTATTTT.

Here the CDR3 DNA reads TGTGCCAGCAGGACAGGGTATCGAAATGAGCAGTTCTTC. Translating it yields CASRTGYRNEQFF. The chain recombines TRBV2 with TRBJ2-1; 7 nucleotides match TRBD1. Germline V gene data show CDR1 as SNHLY and CDR2 as FYNNEI. The CDR3 has 13 amino acids. The V gene end was trimmed by 6 bases and the J gene end by 7 bases; junction bases not matched to a gene: 6.

A single count supports this clone. This chain joins TRBV7-8 and TRBJ2-6; tentative D call: TRBD1 (5 bases). The germline V and J ends were trimmed by 3 bases and 1 base, with 7 bases remaining between them. Germline assignment: CDR1 SGHVS and CDR2 FQNEAQ. This CDR3 has 15 amino acids. The CDR3 spells CASSLTASGANVLTF. The CDR3 nucleotides read TGTGCCAGCAGCTTGACAGCTTCTGGGGCCAACGTCCTGACTTTC.

This chain connects TRBV18 to TRBJ2-5, with a possible D match to TRBD1 (5 bases). The CDR3 is made up of 14 amino acids. Trimming stripped 0 bases from V and 2 bases from J, with 7 bases between. Looked up from germline, CDR1 is KGHSH and CDR2 is LQKENI. The CDR3 DNA reads as TGTGCCAGCTCACCACCAGCAGGGCAAGAGACCCAGTACTTC. Protein product: CASSPPAGQETQYF.

This chain links TRBV28 with TRBJ1-6, with 7 bases matching TRBD1. The germline CDR1 and CDR2 sequences are MDHEN and SYDVKM. There are 14 residues in the CDR3. With 3 bases clipped from V and 6 bases from J, the junction kept 2 bases outside the gene matches. Here the CDR3 DNA reads TGTGCCAGCAGTTTGGGGACAGCTAATTCACCCCTCCACTTT. Protein product: CASSLGTANSPLHF. The variable domain in full, completed from reference TRBV28 and TRBJ1-6, reads DVKVTQSSRYLVKRTGEKVFLECVQDMDHENMFWYRQDPGLGLRLIYFSYDVKMKEKGDIPEGYSVSREKKERFSLILESASTNQTSMYLCASSLGTANSPLHFGNGTRLTVT.

The chain employs TRBV18 and TRBJ2-1; D is uncertain. V was shortened by 3 bases and J by 5 bases, with 5 bases between the two germline ends. The CDR3 is made up of 12 amino acids. Germline V gives CDR1 KGHSH, CDR2 LQKENI. CDR3 sequence reads: CASSPTDNEQFF. CDR3 nucleotide sequence: TGTGCCAGCTCACCGACTGACAATGAGCAGTTCTTC.

The chain joins TRBV2 to TRBJ1-2, with 12 bases that match TRBD1. CDR3 size: 14 residues. V was clipped by 10 bases and J by 4 bases; unmatched bases: 7. From germline, CDR1 is SNHLY and CDR2 FYNNEI. The CDR3 DNA reads as TGTGCCACCTTCCGGGACAGGGGGCTCTATGGCTACACCTTC. Translated: CATFRDRGLYGYTF.

The rearrangement joins TRBV3-1 (or the pseudogene TRBV3-2) to TRBJ2-1; TRBD2 matches at 15 bases. The V and J ends lost 1 base and 2 bases, in that order; junction bases with no gene match: 0. The germline gives CDR1 LGHDT, CDR2 YNNKEL (reference sequence). The CDR3 contains 17 residues. The CDR3 DNA reads TGTGCCAGCAGCCAAGGGACTAGCGGGAGGGCCTACAATGAGCAGTTCTTC. This translates into CASSQGTSGRAYNEQFF.

The chain couples TRBV9 to TRBJ1-6; 7 bases are a match to TRBD1. After removal of 4 bases from V and 7 bases from J, the junction contained 8 bases not matched to a gene. Germline V lookup: CDR1 SGDLS, CDR2 YYNGEE. This CDR3 has 15 amino acids. CDR3 protein: CASSPRDSGNSPLHF. The DNA for the CDR3 is TGTGCCAGCAGCCCCCGGGACAGTGGGAATTCACCCCTCCACTTT.

The CDR3 spells CASSRLRQATGELFF. The CDR3, as DNA: TGTGCCAGCAGCCGATTGAGACAGGCCACCGGGGAGCTGTTTTTT. The chain is built from TRBV3-1 (or the pseudogene TRBV3-2) and TRBJ2-2; tentative D call: TRBD1 (6 bases). This CDR3 is 15 amino acids long. Germline assignment: CDR1 LGHDT and CDR2 YNNKEL (reference sequence). Trimming pared 4 bases from V and 4 bases from J, leaving 13 bases between.

The chain recombines TRBV6-5 with TRBJ1-2, with D possibly being TRBD1 (5 bases). The CDR3 spans 14 residues. Germline lookup yields CDR1 MNHEY and CDR2 SVGAGI. V was shortened by 7 bases and J by 5 bases, with 17 bases between the two germline ends. The CDR3 is CASTHDQGRYGYTF. The CDR3 DNA follows: TGTGCCAGCACCCATGATCAGGGTCGGTATGGCTACACCTTC.

This rearrangement joins TRBV3-1 (or the pseudogene TRBV3-2) to TRBJ2-7; TRBD1 matches at 10 bases. The CDR3 totals 14 residues. CDR1 and CDR2 (germline): LGHDT, YNNKEL (reference sequence). The J segment lost 6 bases and the V segment lost 1 base, leaving 3 bases of the junction unmatched. CDR3 bases: TGTGCCAGCAGCCAAGGGACAGGGGGTTCCGAGCAGTACTTC. Protein sequence: CASSQGTGGSEQYF.

This rearrangement joins TRBV3-1 (or the pseudogene TRBV3-2) to TRBJ2-1; D may be TRBD2 (5 bases). The CDR3 is 11 residues long. In germline, CDR1 is LGHDT, CDR2 YNNKEL (reference sequence). The V end lost 8 bases, the J end lost 6 bases, and 8 bases lay between the germline ends. The CDR3 DNA reads TGTGCCAGCGGGAGCCTCAATGAGCAGTTCTTC. Its protein product is CASGSLNEQFF.

The rearrangement links TRBV7-6 to TRBJ2-5; 8 nucleotides line up with TRBD1. With V trimmed by 6 bases and J by 5 bases, 17 bases remained unmatched. The length of the CDR3 is 17 residues. Germline V gene data show CDR1 as SGHVS and CDR2 as FNYEAQ. The CDR3 here is CASSTFPDRGGGETQYF. DNA for the CDR3: TGTGCCAGCAGTACCTTTCCTGACAGGGGTGGAGGGGAGACCCAGTACTTC. Looking up the rest from reference TRBV7-6 and TRBJ2-5 gives the full variable domain: GAGVSQSPRYKVTKRGQDVALRCDPISGHVSLYWYRQALGQGPEFLTYFNYEAQQDKSGLPNDRFSAERPEGSISTLTIQRTEQRDSAMYRCASSTFPDRGGGETQYFGPGTRLLVL.

V is TRBV11-1 and J is TRBJ1-2, with D hard to call. V was shortened by 4 bases and J by 4 bases, with 10 bases between the two germline ends. Germline CDR1 reads SGHAT; CDR2 reads FQDESV (reference sequence). CDR3 size: 13 residues. CDR3 nucleotide sequence: TGTGCCAGCAGCTCTACCGAAGTCTATGGCTACACCTTC. It yields the protein CASSSTEVYGYTF. Together with reference TRBV11-1 and TRBJ1-2, the CDR3 gives the full variable domain: EAEVAQSPRYKITEKSQAVAFWCDPISGHATLYWYRQILGQGPELLVQFQDESVVDDSQLPKDRFSAERLKGVDSTLKIQPAELGDSAMYLCASSSTEVYGYTFGSGTRLTVV.

CDR3 bases: TGTGCCACCAGTGATACCCGACAGGGGAACACTGAAGCTTTCTTT. Translating it yields CATSDTRQGNTEAFF. V gene TRBV24-1 combines with J gene TRBJ1-1; 7 bases match TRBD1. With V trimmed by 3 bases and J by 1 base, 4 bases remained unmatched. Per germline, CDR1 KGHDR and CDR2 SFDVKD. There are 15 residues in the CDR3.

This clone was counted between two and nine times. CDR3 in amino acids: CASGAGGTEAFF. The CDR3 DNA is TGTGCCAGCGGGGCAGGGGGCACTGAAGCTTTCTTT. The chain employs TRBV9 and TRBJ1-1, with 7 bases lining up with TRBD1. The length of the CDR3 is 12 residues. CDR1 and CDR2 (germline): SGDLS, YYNGEE. J was trimmed by 4 bases and V by 7 bases; bases with no gene match: 4.

The genes are TRBV29-1 and TRBJ1-1; maybe TRBD1 (5 bases). Germline assignment: CDR1 SQVTM and CDR2 ANQGSEA. This CDR3 contains 13 residues. Trimming stripped 2 bases from V and 1 base from J, with 8 bases between. CDR3 nucleotide sequence: TGCAGCGTTGAAAACGGGGGGAACACTGAAGCTTTCTTT. Translated: CSVENGGNTEAFF.